One and the same sample provided the 19 T cell receptor beta chains below, sequenced in a study of blood T cell repertoires in COVID-19. Sequencing used immunoSEQ multiplex PCR; TCRdb keeps in-frame clones, though not all of them. This table holds 500,000 to 600,000 clones, approximately 91% found once. Sequenced input: peripheral blood. These receptors were taken from a woman aged 45-65 years with COVID-19, enrolled during active disease.

A note on this clone: Other DNA sequences from this sample encode an identical CDR3 as well. The rearrangement uses TRBV5-1 and TRBJ1-2, with D perhaps matching TRBD1 (6 bases). Germline loops: CDR1 SGHRS, CDR2 YFSETQ. The CDR3 has 14 amino acids. Trimming removed 4 bases at V and 3 bases at J, with 13 bases between. CDR3 nucleotide sequence: TGCGCCAGCAGCCTACAGGGTGGGGACTATGGCTACACCTTC. Translated: CASSLQGGDYGYTF.

The CDR3 DNA reads as TGCGCCAGCAGCCAAGAATCGGCTAGAAAAGTCTACGAGCAGTACTTC. It translates to CASSQESARKVYEQYF. The rearrangement uses TRBV4-1 and TRBJ2-7; D gene uncertain. The CDR3 is made up of 16 amino acids. Germline V gene data show CDR1 as MGHRA and CDR2 as YSYEKL. Trimming stripped 0 bases from V and 3 bases from J, with 15 bases between.

The genes are TRBV3-1 (or the pseudogene TRBV3-2) and TRBJ2-5; 9 bases are shared with TRBD2. The germline V gene has CDR1 LGHDT and CDR2 YNNKEL (reference sequence). V lost 8 bases to trimming and J lost 4 bases; unmatched junction nucleotides: 14. The CDR3 is made up of 16 amino acids. For the CDR3, the DNA is TGTGCCAGCTCCCCAGGAGTGCGGGGGGGGCGAGAGACCCAGTACTTC. As protein: CASSPGVRGGRETQYF.

The rearrangement links TRBV5-1 to TRBJ2-5; 7 bases match TRBD1. The germline V gene encodes CDR1 SGHRS and CDR2 YFSETQ. This CDR3 is 14 amino acids long. After removal of 1 base from V and 5 bases from J, the junction contained 5 bases not matched to a gene. CDR3 nucleotides: TGCGCCAGCAGCTTGAGAGGGGGCGCGGAGACCCAGTACTTC. This sequence encodes CASSLRGGAETQYF.

The rearrangement joins TRBV30 to TRBJ2-3; TRBD1 agrees at 10 bases. This CDR3 has 15 residues. Losses at the gene ends were 0 bases for V and 3 bases for J; bases not matched to a gene: 3. CDR1 is GTSNPN, CDR2 SVGIG, per germline (reference sequence). This CDR3 reads CAWSVGTGATDTQYF. The CDR3 DNA reads as TGTGCCTGGAGTGTTGGGACAGGGGCGACAGATACGCAGTATTTT.

This clone turned up a few times. V usage is TRBV7-9 and J usage is TRBJ1-2; D uncertain. The germline gives CDR1 SEHNR, CDR2 FQNEAQ (reference sequence). V dropped 8 bases and J dropped 4 bases, with 11 bases sitting between them. This CDR3 contains 12 residues. Here the CDR3 reads CASGRFGYGYTF. CDR3 nucleotides: TGTGCCAGCGGCAGGTTTGGCTATGGCTACACCTTC.

J is TRBJ2-7 and V is TRBV6-5, with 10 bases fitting TRBD1. The CDR3 extends over 15 amino acids. Germline V gives CDR1 MNHEY, CDR2 SVGAGI. V gave up 6 bases and J gave up 0 bases; unmatched junction bases: 5. CDR3 in amino acids: CASRGDRGASYEQYF. CDR3 in DNA: TGTGCCAGCAGGGGGGACAGGGGAGCCTCCTACGAGCAGTACTTC.

This sequence joins TRBV27 and TRBJ1-2, with TRBD1 identical over 11 bases. The CDR3 is 13 amino acids. Germline trimming cut 4 bases from V and 8 bases from J; bases unmatched to any gene: 3. Germline CDR1 is MNHEY and CDR2 is SMNVEV (reference sequence). CDR3 in amino acids: CASSSGTGGGYTF. As DNA, the CDR3 is TGTGCCAGCAGTTCCGGGACAGGGGGAGGCTACACCTTC.

This clone was observed a few times. CDR3 nucleotide sequence: TGTGCCAGCAGCCCCCGGGAGGTCGCGGAAAGTCTTCCGGCCAACGTCCTGACTTTC. This sequence encodes CASSPREVAESLPANVLTF. This chain links TRBV14 with TRBJ2-6; 7 nucleotides agree with TRBD2. CDR1 and CDR2 (germline): SGHDN, FVKESK. J gave up 6 bases and V 4 bases, and 18 bases lay outside the gene matches. The CDR3 has 19 residues.

The gene calls are TRBV5-1 and TRBJ2-3; 11 bases line up with TRBD2. The J segment lost 0 bases and the V segment lost 4 bases, leaving 10 bases of the junction unmatched. There are 18 residues in the CDR3. CDR1 is SGHRS and CDR2 is YFSETQ in the germline V gene. CDR3 sequence (DNA): TGCGCCAGCAGCACCGGACTGACTAGCGGGGTGAGCACAGATACGCAGTATTTT. It yields the protein CASSTGLTSGVSTDTQYF.

The chain recombines TRBV2 with TRBJ1-5; TRBD1 agrees at 10 bases. The CDR3 runs 15 residues. V trimming: 3 bases; J trimming: 5 bases; junction bases outside the gene matches: 4. Germline-derived CDR1 and CDR2 are SNHLY and FYNNEI. In nucleotides, the CDR3 is TGTGCCAGCAGTGACCGGACAGGGGGTCATCAGCCCCAGCATTTT. This sequence encodes CASSDRTGGHQPQHF.

The chain uses TRBV5-6 and TRBJ1-6, with 8 bases aligning to TRBD1. V was clipped by 4 bases and J by 4 bases; unmatched bases: 7. The V gene's germline CDR1 is SGHDT and CDR2 YYEEEE. This CDR3 is built from 16 residues. Here the CDR3 reads CASSLGTGAYNSPLHF. For the CDR3, the DNA is TGTGCCAGCAGCCTCGGGACAGGCGCATATAATTCACCCCTCCACTTT.

This chain connects TRBV6-5 to TRBJ1-3; TRBD1 aligns across 7 bases. The CDR3 consists of 14 residues. Looked up from germline, CDR1 is MNHEY and CDR2 is SVGAGI. J lost 4 bases, V lost 5 bases, and 5 bases had no gene match. The CDR3 region has the DNA TGTGCCAGCAGTCAACAGGGGTCCGGAAACACCATATATTTT. It yields the protein CASSQQGSGNTIYF.

This chain links TRBV11-2 with TRBJ1-3; possibly TRBD1 for D (6 bases). The germline CDR1 and CDR2 sequences are SGHAT and FQNNGV. V shed 5 bases and J shed 4 bases, with 15 bases lying between them. This CDR3 contains 15 residues. The CDR3 region has the DNA TGTGCCAGCAGCCAGGGGTATTTGGTAGGAAACACCATATATTTT. Translated, it gives CASSQGYLVGNTIYF.

The rearrangement uses TRBV3-1 (or the pseudogene TRBV3-2) and TRBJ2-7; 8 bases map to TRBD2. Per the germline V gene, CDR1 is LGHDT and CDR2 is YNNKEL (reference sequence). The J segment lost 6 bases and the V segment lost 4 bases, leaving 14 bases of the junction unmatched. The CDR3 has 16 residues. This chain's CDR3 is CASSPLRAGARSEQYF. In DNA form, the CDR3 reads TGTGCCAGCAGCCCCCTTCGAGCGGGAGCAAGGAGCGAGCAGTACTTC.

This chain links TRBV6-5 with TRBJ1-1; unclear D gene. The CDR3 spans 13 residues. CDR1 is MNHEY and CDR2 is SVGAGI in the germline V gene. The V end lost 8 bases, the J end lost 0 bases, and 10 bases lay between the germline ends. The CDR3 reads CASSPGLNTEAFF. The CDR3 DNA reads as TGTGCCAGCTCTCCGGGGTTGAACACTGAAGCTTTCTTT.

The chain links TRBV24-1 to TRBJ2-3, with unresolved D. V lost 3 bases, J lost 0 bases, and 9 bases lay in between. The CDR3 length is 15 residues. The germline V gene has CDR1 KGHDR and CDR2 SFDVKD. CDR3 sequence reads: CATSDPGSSTDTQYF. The CDR3 DNA reads as TGTGCCACCAGTGATCCCGGGTCTAGCACAGATACGCAGTATTTT.

J is TRBJ1-1 and V is TRBV14; D uncertain. This CDR3 spans 15 amino acids. From germline, CDR1 is SGHDN and CDR2 FVKESK. Trimming shortened V by 4 bases and J by 1 base, and 13 bases separated the two germline ends. The CDR3 loop reads CASSLLLDSNTEAFF. The DNA for the CDR3 is TGTGCCAGCAGCCTCCTTCTGGACTCGAACACTGAAGCTTTCTTT.

The chain joins TRBV7-6 to TRBJ1-4; no clear D gene. Trimming cost V 6 bases and J 10 bases, with 21 bases left between them. There are 15 residues in the CDR3. Germline assignment: CDR1 SGHVS and CDR2 FNYEAQ. In DNA form, the CDR3 reads TGTGCCAGCAGACCGGCCTGGGTCTCAGGAGGAAAACTGTTTTTT. Protein sequence: CASRPAWVSGGKLFF. Full variable domain (remainder filled in from reference TRBV7-6 and TRBJ1-4): GAGVSQSPRYKVTKRGQDVALRCDPISGHVSLYWYRQALGQGPEFLTYFNYEAQQDKSGLPNDRFSAERPEGSISTLTIQRTEQRDSAMYRCASRPAWVSGGKLFFGSGTQLSVL.